The 8 T cell receptor beta chains listed next were all sequenced from one sample in a study of CD8 T cell repertoires and HIV-1 epitope variants. These TCRs' antigens remain unknown. Sequencing was performed with immunoSEQ multiplex PCR; in TCRdb, only in-frame clones are kept and a portion is missing. The sample comprises roughly 3,000 clones, 69% of which are singletons, and roughly 42% rests with the top ten. The specimen sequenced was cultured CD8+ T cells derived from PBMCs. The source of these receptors is a male donor with HIV.

This clone appeared a single time. V usage is TRBV6-5 and J usage is TRBJ2-1; 11 positions match TRBD1. The ends lost 2 bases at V and 7 bases at J; junction bases unmatched: 4. Germline V gene lookup returns CDR1 MNHEY and CDR2 SVGAGI. The CDR3 consists of 15 residues. The CDR3 region has the DNA TGTGCCAGCAGTTACGCGGACAGGGGGCGAAATGAGCAGTTCTTC. It yields the protein CASSYADRGRNEQFF.

This chain links TRBV29-1 with TRBJ1-2; TRBD1 matches at 9 bases. Germline loops: CDR1 SQVTM, CDR2 ANQGSEA. This CDR3 has 12 residues. V trimming: 4 bases; J trimming: 9 bases; junction bases outside the gene matches: 6. The CDR3 DNA sequence: TGCAGCGTTGGCGGGACAGGGATAAGCTACACCTTC. This gives the protein CSVGGTGISYTF.

The chain combines TRBV5-1 with TRBJ2-7; the D gene is possibly TRBD1 (6 bases). V was pared by 0 bases and J by 3 bases, with 10 bases between. Germline V CDR1 and CDR2: SGHRS, YFSETQ. The CDR3 totals 14 residues. Here the CDR3 DNA reads TGCGCCAGCAGCTTGGGGCCGGACAGCTACGAGCAGTACTTC. Amino acids: CASSLGPDSYEQYF.

V is TRBV13 and J is TRBJ2-1; TRBD2 matches at 7 bases. V was pared by 4 bases and J by 6 bases, with 9 bases of the junction left unmatched. The CDR3 has 15 amino acids. CDR1 and CDR2 (germline): PRHDT, FYEKMQ (reference sequence). The CDR3 DNA sequence: TGTGCCAGCAGCTCCCCCCGGGGGGTCGGCAATGAGCAGTTCTTC. It is translated as CASSSPRGVGNEQFF.

The chain recombines TRBV19 with TRBJ2-1; 7 bases map to TRBD2. The CDR3 spans 15 residues. J lost 0 bases, V lost 3 bases, and 2 bases had no gene match. Germline CDR1 and CDR2: LNHDA and SQIVND (reference sequence). The CDR3 nucleotides read TGTGCCAGTAGTATTACGGGAGGCTCCTACAATGAGCAGTTCTTC. This gives the protein CASSITGGSYNEQFF.

The rearrangement joins TRBV9 to TRBJ2-3; the D gene is possibly TRBD1 (5 bases). Trimming stripped 3 bases from V and 6 bases from J, with 8 bases between. Germline CDR1 and CDR2: SGDLS and YYNGEE. This CDR3 spans 12 amino acids. CDR3 sequence (DNA): TGTGCCAGCAGCGCTTCAGGGGATACGCAGTATTTT. Amino acid sequence: CASSASGDTQYF.

The rearrangement uses TRBV7-8 and TRBJ1-4; 7 positions agree with TRBD1. With 5 bases clipped from V and 2 bases from J, the junction kept 5 bases outside the gene matches. Germline CDR1 SGHVS, CDR2 FQNEAQ. The CDR3 loop spans 15 amino acids. CDR3 sequence: CASSPTGWTNEKLFF. The CDR3 nucleotides are TGTGCCAGCAGCCCGACAGGGTGGACTAATGAAAAACTGTTTTTT.

The V and J genes are TRBV27 and TRBJ2-3; no reliable D call. Germline V gene sequence: CDR1 MNHEY, CDR2 SMNVEV (reference sequence). The CDR3 consists of 13 residues. The V and J ends lost 2 bases and 4 bases respectively, with 7 bases between them. The CDR3: CASSLGVADTQYF. The CDR3 bases are TGTGCCAGCAGTTTAGGAGTCGCAGATACGCAGTATTTT.